This entry lists 2 T cell receptor beta chains sequenced from one sample in a study of blood T cells in healthy people across ages. A second PCR, run for roughly 7 to 12 cycles, used a sample-barcoded 5' primer plus a J-beta primer mix. Via MiXCR, TCRdb re-called the 5' RACE reads, giving one row per CDR3 protein. The table lists about 570,000 distinct CDR3 sequences, 27% of them singletons. What was sequenced was blood. The receptor set was obtained from a woman between 65 and 79 years old in good health.

The chain is built from TRBV12-3 or TRBV12-4 and TRBJ1-4, with D perhaps TRBD1 (6 bases). The CDR3 length is 15 residues. V lost 1 base and J lost 5, with 11 bases in between. This CDR3 is CASSLGLDSNEKLFF. For the CDR3, the DNA is TGTGCCAGCAGTTTAGGTCTGGACAGCAATGAAAAACTGTTTTTT.

Turning to this clonotype: A read error is possible here, since a much larger clone lies one base away. V gene TRBV3-1 combines with J gene TRBJ1-1; TRBD1 might be the D (5 bases). Germline CDR1 is LGHDT and CDR2 is YNNKEL (reference sequence). The length of the CDR3 is 12 residues. Trimming took 5 bases from V and 1 from J, leaving 5 bases between them. In DNA form, the CDR3 reads TGTGCCAGCAGCGGACAGAACACTGAAGCTTTCTTT. Encoded protein: CASSGQNTEAFF.